This T cell receptor beta chain was observed in a study of regulatory T cells in long-lasting Graves disease. The CDR3 contains 14 residues. The germline gives CDR1 LGHNT, CDR2 FRNRAP. V shed 3 bases and J shed 6 bases, with 14 bases lying between them. Investigators prepared the TCR beta libraries by applying iRepertoire HTBI primers and Arm-PCR of CDR3 regions. TCRdb reprocessed the multiplex PCR reads via MiXCR and lists one record per CDR3 protein. The table records roughly 420,000 distinct CDR3 sequences, about a sixth of them present only once. Noted time point: newly diagnosed GD, antithyroid drugs for less than 3 months. Scientists built the TCR library using RNA that was extracted from PBMCs. This sample also appeared in a second study, on T cells in Graves' hyperthyroidism and ophthalmopathy.

This rearrangement joins TRBV12-5 to TRBJ1-1; D gene unclear. Sequenced here: peripheral blood mononuclear cells (PBMCs), sampled at new diagnosis, from a patient treated with antithyroid drugs. The TCR comes from a woman between 18 and 29 years old with Graves disease. This CDR3 is CASGFVRGFPEAFF. The CDR3 DNA follows: TGTGCTAGTGGTTTCGTGCGGGGTTTCCCTGAAGCTTTCTTT.